This T cell receptor beta chain comes out of a study of T cells after yellow fever vaccination. This clonotype was seen at least ten times. Trimming left V 7 bases short and J 0 bases short, with 13 bases between. Germline assignment: CDR1 MNHEY and CDR2 SVGAGI. This CDR3 has 15 amino acids. TCRdb re-called the 5' RACE reads through MiXCR, storing one row per CDR3 protein. The profile shows 60,000 or so distinct CDR3 sequences, approximately 6.5% of them singletons. The rearrangement uses TRBV6-5 and TRBJ1-3; D might be TRBD1 (6 bases). The source was CD8+ T cells sorted from PBMCs, collected on the day of the first yellow fever vaccination. This TCR was sampled from a young man who received the YFV17D yellow fever vaccine. The CDR3 DNA is TGTGCCAGCACCGAGGACAGCTACTCTGGAAACACCATATATTTT. Its translation: CASTEDSYSGNTIYF.